This entry lists 29 T cell receptor beta chains sequenced from one sample in a study of T cell changes during pregnancy in multiple sclerosis. Some clones are missing from TCRdb's copy, which holds only in-frame ones; the method was immunoSEQ multiplex PCR. This repertoire shows fewer than 85,000 clones, 90% to 95% found once; its top ten account for 1.1%. The sample consisted of peripheral blood, taken in the second trimester of pregnancy. These receptors all stem from a female donor with multiple sclerosis, enrolled in a pregnancy study.

V gene TRBV6-1 combines with J gene TRBJ2-7; D call uncertain. Germline loops: CDR1 MNHNS, CDR2 SASEGT. The CDR3 has 14 amino acids. Trimming shortened V by 5 bases and J by 0 bases, and 11 bases separated the two germline ends. The CDR3 coding sequence is TGTGCCAGCAGTTTCTCCAGTCTCTCCTACGAGCAGTACTTC. Translating gives CASSFSSLSYEQYF.

J is TRBJ1-3 and V is TRBV14; no clear D. Germline V gives CDR1 SGHDN, CDR2 FVKESK. The CDR3 length is 14 residues. Deletions cut 4 bases from V and 0 bases from J, with 7 bases between. The CDR3 DNA reads as TGTGCCAGCAGCCGAGGCAGCTCTGGAAACACCATATATTTT. Residues: CASSRGSSGNTIYF.

This clone was observed a single time. The genes are TRBV27 and TRBJ2-1, with TRBD2 identical over 9 bases. Losses at the gene ends were 3 bases for V and 4 bases for J; bases not matched to a gene: 1. CDR1 MNHEY and CDR2 SMNVEV come from the germline V gene (reference sequence). CDR3 length: 14 residues. CDR3 nucleotide sequence: TGTGCCAGCAGTTTGACTAGCGGATACAATGAGCAGTTCTTC. Protein product: CASSLTSGYNEQFF.

This chain joins TRBV29-1 and TRBJ2-7, with 7 bases aligning to TRBD2. This CDR3 is built from 13 residues. Germline V lookup: CDR1 SQVTM, CDR2 ANQGSEA. The ends lost 5 bases at V and 2 bases at J; junction bases unmatched: 6. As DNA, the CDR3 is TGCAGCGTTCGGGGGGAGGGTACCTACGAGCAGTACTTC. This codes for CSVRGEGTYEQYF.

CDR3 DNA: TGTGCCAGCAGCGTTGGAGGGGGGGCGGACTATGGCTACACCTTC. Translating it yields CASSVGGGADYGYTF. V usage is TRBV28 and J usage is TRBJ1-2; tentative D call: TRBD1 (6 bases). Trimming took off 6 bases at V and 3 bases at J, with 17 bases between the two ends. Germline loops: CDR1 MDHEN, CDR2 SYDVKM. The CDR3 totals 15 residues.

The CDR3, as DNA: TGTGCCAGTAGTGCCCGGGACACCGGCACCTACGAGCAGTACTTC. As protein: CASSARDTGTYEQYF. The chain links TRBV19 to TRBJ2-7; D perhaps matches TRBD1 (6 bases). The ends were cut back, 5 bases at V and 2 bases at J, with 16 bases in the middle. Germline lookup yields CDR1 LNHDA and CDR2 SQIVND (reference sequence). The CDR3 covers 15 residues. The full variable domain, completed using reference TRBV19 and TRBJ2-7, is DGGITQSPKYLFRKEGQNVTLSCEQNLNHDAMYWYRQDPGQGLRLIYYSQIVNDFQKGDIAEGYSVSREKKESFPLTVTSAQKNPTAFYLCASSARDTGTYEQYFGPGTRLTVT.

The V call is TRBV9, the J call TRBJ1-1; D is ambiguous. Germline V lookup: CDR1 SGDLS, CDR2 YYNGEE. The CDR3 is 17 residues long. V was clipped by 6 bases and J by 0 bases, with 21 bases between them. CDR3 DNA sequence: TGTGCCAGCACGGCCCGGGGAGCAGAAACGATGAACACTGAAGCTTTCTTT. It codes for CASTARGAETMNTEAFF.

The chain links TRBV5-8 to TRBJ2-1; 8 bases align to TRBD1. V gave up 4 bases and J gave up 9 bases; unmatched junction bases: 6. The germline CDR1 and CDR2 sequences are SGHTS and YDEGEE. The CDR3 extends over 13 amino acids. This CDR3 is CASSPRGLSEQFF. DNA of the CDR3: TGTGCCAGCAGCCCCAGGGGGCTTAGTGAGCAGTTCTTC. Variable domain in full (rest from reference TRBV5-8 and TRBJ2-1): EAGVTQSPTHLIKTRGQQATLRCSPISGHTSVYWYQQALGLGLQFLLWYDEGEERNRGNFPPRFSGRQFPNYSSELNVNALELEDSALYLCASSPRGLSEQFFGPGTRLTVL.

CDR3 in DNA: TGTGCCAGCACCCTAATCCAAACCGGGGGCAATGAGCAGTTCTTC. Protein: CASTLIQTGGNEQFF. The genes are TRBV6-1 and TRBJ2-1; perhaps TRBD2 as D (6 bases). Trimming pared 7 bases from V and 6 bases from J, leaving 19 bases between. The CDR3 extends over 15 amino acids. The germline CDR1 and CDR2 sequences are MNHNS and SASEGT.

The rearrangement uses TRBV10-2 and TRBJ2-3; 11 positions match TRBD2. The V segment lost 6 bases and the J segment 5 bases; nucleotides outside the gene matches: 16. The CDR3 sequence is 18 residues long. From germline, CDR1 is WSHSY and CDR2 SAAADI. CDR3 DNA sequence: TGCGCCAGCAGCGACCCGGCGGGACTAGCGGTACCCCTAGATACGCAGTATTTT. It translates to CASSDPAGLAVPLDTQYF.

The chain uses TRBV27 and TRBJ1-5; D is unresolved. This CDR3 contains 13 residues. Trimming removed 2 bases at V and 6 bases at J, with 8 bases between. The V gene's germline CDR1 is MNHEY and CDR2 SMNVEV (reference sequence). CDR3 loop: CASSLTVGQPQHF. The DNA of the CDR3 is TGTGCCAGCAGTTTAACGGTCGGTCAGCCCCAGCATTTT.

The chain is built from TRBV7-8 and TRBJ1-1; maybe TRBD1 (6 bases). Germline V lookup: CDR1 SGHVS, CDR2 FQNEAQ. The V end lost 6 bases, the J end lost 7 bases, and 15 bases lay between the germline ends. The CDR3 is 13 residues long. In DNA form, the CDR3 reads TGTGCCAGCAGGAAGGGGGGGACACTTGAAGCTTTCTTT. Translation gives CASRKGGTLEAFF.

This sequence joins TRBV4-1 and TRBJ1-4; the match to TRBD1 covers 7 bases. CDR1 is MGHRA, CDR2 YSYEKL, per germline. V trimming: 4 bases; J trimming: 6 bases; junction bases outside the gene matches: 5. The CDR3 runs 14 residues. The DNA for the CDR3 is TGCGCCAGCAGCCTCCTCGACAGGGATGAAAAACTGTTTTTT. It codes for CASSLLDRDEKLFF.

V and J are TRBV21-1 and TRBJ1-4; the table's D gene call, TRBD1, was not cross checked with the DNA. TRBV21-1 is a listed pseudogene. This CDR3 has 15 amino acids. DNA for the CDR3: TGTGCCAGCAGCAACGGAGGCAGGGGTAAAGAAAAACTGTTTTTT. The encoded protein is CASSNGGRGKEKLFF.

The V call is TRBV5-5, the J call TRBJ1-2; a possible D gene is TRBD1 (6 bases). Germline-derived CDR1 and CDR2 are SGHKS and YYEKEE (reference sequence). The V end lost 0 bases, the J end lost 6 bases, and 12 bases lay between the germline ends. This CDR3 region has 14 residues. The CDR3 spells CASSLEDNRDGYTF. The CDR3 DNA sequence: TGTGCCAGCAGCTTGGAGGATAACAGGGATGGCTACACCTTC.

This clone was counted only a few times. This rearrangement joins TRBV7-2 to TRBJ2-2; D is ambiguous. Germline CDR1 is SGHTA and CDR2 is FQGNSA. This CDR3 region has 12 residues. V shed 5 bases and J shed 4 bases, with 5 bases lying between them. CDR3 in amino acids: CASSPSTGELFF. CDR3 nucleotide sequence: TGTGCCAGCAGCCCGTCCACCGGGGAGCTGTTTTTT.

The V gene is TRBV7-9, the J gene TRBJ2-4, with 7 bases aligning to TRBD1. Germline CDR1 reads SEHNR; CDR2 reads FQNEAQ (reference sequence). The V and J ends lost 5 bases and 15 bases, in that order; junction bases with no gene match: 7. The CDR3 is 11 residues long. The CDR3 bases are TGTGCCAGCAGCCTACAGGGGCCATTGTACTTC. Residues: CASSLQGPLYF.

Comments on this clone: This same CDR3 is encoded by further DNA sequences in the sample. The V gene is TRBV18, the J gene TRBJ1-5, with D tentatively TRBD1 (6 bases). Germline CDR1 reads KGHSH; CDR2 reads LQKENI. This CDR3 comprises 14 residues. Trimming removed 4 bases at V and 0 bases at J, with 7 bases between. CDR3 protein: CASSQQGSNQPQHF. For the CDR3, the DNA is TGTGCCAGCTCACAACAGGGTAGCAATCAGCCCCAGCATTTT.

The rearrangement links TRBV4-2 to TRBJ2-3; D is uncertain. The V and J ends lost 0 bases and 0 bases respectively, with 13 bases between them. Germline CDR1 reads LGHNA; CDR2 reads YNFKEQ. The CDR3 consists of 17 residues. The CDR3 DNA is TGTGCCAGCAGCCAAGATCCGGCGGTGACTAGCACAGATACGCAGTATTTT. Translated, it gives CASSQDPAVTSTDTQYF.

The V and J genes are TRBV5-8 and TRBJ1-1; D gene unclear. Between the trimmed V and J ends, which lost 4 bases and 7 bases, there was a span of 8 bases. This CDR3 comprises 11 residues. Germline CDR1 is SGHTS and CDR2 is YDEGEE. Here the CDR3 DNA reads TGTGCCAGCAGCCTGCACAATGAAGCTTTCTTT. This translates into CASSLHNEAFF.

The chain recombines TRBV5-1 with TRBJ2-3, with unresolved D. Germline V lookup: CDR1 SGHRS, CDR2 YFSETQ. Trimming took 5 bases from V and 3 from J, leaving 7 bases between them. The length of the CDR3 is 12 residues. CDR3 sequence (DNA): TGCGCCAGCAGTCAAATGACAGATACGCAGTATTTT. Its translation: CASSQMTDTQYF.

Regarding this clone: Its ends do not fully match the called genes, so a read error is possible. The genes are TRBV11-1 and TRBJ2-3, with 13 bases aligning to TRBD2. The CDR3 spans 15 residues. Per the germline V gene, CDR1 is SGHAT and CDR2 is FQDESV (reference sequence). The CDR3 region is CASSLAGTSGTTQYF. The CDR3 coding sequence is TGTGCCAGCAGCCTAGCGGGGACTAGCGGGACTACGCAGTATTTT. The whole variable domain, filled in from reference TRBV11-1 and TRBJ2-3, reads EAEVAQSPRYKITEKSQAVAFWCDPISGHATLYWYRQILGQGPELLVQFQDESVVDDSQLPKDRFSAERLKGVDSTLKIQPAELGDSAMYLCASSLAGTSGTTQYFGPGTRLTVL.

J is TRBJ2-1 and V is TRBV7-9; the match to TRBD2 covers 13 bases. This CDR3 has 16 amino acids. CDR1 and CDR2 (germline): SEHNR, FQNEAQ (reference sequence). Losses at the gene ends were 5 bases for V and 8 bases for J; bases not matched to a gene: 9. The CDR3, as DNA: TGTGCCAGCAGCCCAGGGGAACTAGCGGGGGGGGATGAGCAGTTCTTC. Translation: CASSPGELAGGDEQFF.

The chain combines TRBV5-1 with TRBJ2-1; 8 bases are shared with TRBD2. Germline values: CDR1 SGHRS, CDR2 YFSETQ. The trim removed 5 bases at V and 2 bases at J, leaving 6 bases unmatched. The CDR3 runs 15 residues. Here the CDR3 DNA reads TGCGCCAGCAGAGCTACTAGCGGCCCCTACAATGAGCAGTTCTTC. This translates into CASRATSGPYNEQFF.

The chain couples TRBV18 to TRBJ2-7; D is possibly TRBD1 (5 bases). The CDR3 totals 14 residues. Deletions cut 5 bases from V and 1 base from J, with 12 bases between. Germline V gene lookup returns CDR1 KGHSH and CDR2 LQKENI. The CDR3 DNA reads as TGTGCCAGCTCAGCGCTCCAGGGTTCCTACGAGCAGTACTTC. This sequence encodes CASSALQGSYEQYF.

The chain links TRBV19 to TRBJ2-1; D unclear. The CDR3 totals 11 residues. The germline CDR1 and CDR2 sequences are LNHDA and SQIVND (reference sequence). Trimming pared 3 bases from V and 8 bases from J, leaving 5 bases between. CDR3 sequence (DNA): TGTGCCAGTAGTATTCGAGATGAGCAGTTCTTC. It specifies CASSIRDEQFF. Full variable domain (outside the CDR3, taken from reference TRBV19 and TRBJ2-1): DGGITQSPKYLFRKEGQNVTLSCEQNLNHDAMYWYRQDPGQGLRLIYYSQIVNDFQKGDIAEGYSVSREKKESFPLTVTSAQKNPTAFYLCASSIRDEQFFGPGTRLTVL.

The chain couples TRBV19 to TRBJ1-5; D is uncertain. Looked up from germline, CDR1 is LNHDA and CDR2 is SQIVND (reference sequence). CDR3 length: 17 amino acids. V was clipped by 7 bases and J by 0 bases, with 19 bases between them. The CDR3 is CASTPIQASYSNQPQHF. In nucleotides, the CDR3 is TGTGCCAGTACCCCTATCCAGGCATCCTATAGCAATCAGCCCCAGCATTTT. The whole variable domain, filled in from reference TRBV19 and TRBJ1-5, reads DGGITQSPKYLFRKEGQNVTLSCEQNLNHDAMYWYRQDPGQGLRLIYYSQIVNDFQKGDIAEGYSVSREKKESFPLTVTSAQKNPTAFYLCASTPIQASYSNQPQHFGDGTRLSIL.

This chain uses TRBV4-1 with TRBJ1-5, with D maybe TRBD1 (5 bases). The CDR3 has 17 residues. Germline V gene lookup returns CDR1 MGHRA and CDR2 YSYEKL. Trimming shortened V by 0 bases and J by 0 bases, and 12 bases separated the two germline ends. CDR3 loop: CASSQEWQGTSNQPQHF. DNA for the CDR3: TGCGCCAGCAGCCAAGAATGGCAGGGCACTAGCAATCAGCCCCAGCATTTT.

J is TRBJ1-1 and V is TRBV6-5, with D possibly being TRBD1 (5 bases). Trimming removed 5 bases from V and 2 bases from J, with 12 bases in between. This CDR3 is 14 amino acids long. From germline, CDR1 is MNHEY and CDR2 SVGAGI. DNA for the CDR3: TGTGCCAGCAGTACTTTGACAGCAAACACTGAAGCTTTCTTT. Amino acids: CASSTLTANTEAFF.